This TCR beta chain emerged from a study of cytomegalovirus exposure and HLA in healthy donors (dated by TCRdb to about 2017). In the study overall: A later analysis indicated that the roughly 130 validation repertoires were generated on the platform also employed for the 600 to 750 repertoires of the first cohort. The study aimed to test whether signatures of past pathogen exposure could be identified by cataloging public T cell receptors. In addition to the first cohort of around 670 subjects, a separate validation cohort of 120 different subjects was used. High-throughput TCR immunosequencing, statistical association of individual TCRs with disease status, and machine learning were combined to predict cytomegalovirus infection status.

The donors were included in the validation cohort of roughly 130 subjects, a group kept apart from the 666-subject first cohort. Broader findings and caveats from the paper: Most TCR sequences were seen in very few donors, while some public TCRs were found in many individuals. A few of the identified cytomegalovirus-associated TCR beta chains were confirmed in vitro to be specific for cytomegalovirus antigens. A later analysis lacked HLA typing for the validation cohort, so it scored co-occurrence in that cohort across all 110 or so repertoires. The study gave a list of 150 to 200 TCR beta chains associated with cytomegalovirus. The classifier was reported to diagnose cytomegalovirus status with high specificity and sensitivity in both the original and validation cohorts. The authors suggested that the approach could potentially be generalized to other disease states and immunological phenotypes. Subsequent analysis determined that TCRs grouped into clusters in the first cohort also showed a tendency toward co-occurrence across the 120 validation repertoires, and 94% of cluster scores exceeded 0.

The protocol used for the library was the immunoSEQ multiplex PCR assay. Per the source publication's procedure: A statistical classification framework was developed to diagnose cytomegalovirus status using the catalog of TCR beta chain sequences. Imported from immuneACCESS, the table was reduced by TCRdb to in-frame sequences with V and J called. These copies leave out some clones; in studies compared against another copy, an unresolved V gene accounts for under half, and the cause of the remainder is not known. That table gives V, J and clone size, and the DNA gave D and trimming. For this sample the table gives approximately 99,000 clones, of which 70% to 90% were detected only once. In total, the top ten clones hold more than 2.5% of the sample. With respect to this clone: Its antigen is currently not known. It has no much larger one-base neighbor in the sample; base qualities were not kept.

Sequencing was carried out using PBMCs. The receptor's source is a woman aged 18-30 years in good health and CMV-seronegative.

Here the CDR3 is given as CASSIQGNTEAFF. The nucleotides are TGTGCCAGTAGTATACAGGGGAACACTGAAGCTTTCTTT. This chain joins TRBV19 to TRBJ1-1, with TRBD1 perhaps the D gene, on 5 matching bases. CDR1 and CDR2, per the germline V gene (reference sequence), are LNHDA and SQIVND. Between the V and J ends, shortened by 2 bases and 1 base respectively, the junction contains 5 bases. The CDR3 holds 13 amino acids from the cysteine to the phenylalanine. The only DNA kept is the CDR3, 39 bases in frame from the first base.